This TCR beta chain comes out of a study of T cells in Graves' hyperthyroidism and ophthalmopathy. Looked up from germline, CDR1 is MRHNA and CDR2 is SNTAGT. The ends lost 2 bases at V and 4 bases at J; junction bases unmatched: 3. The CDR3 contains 15 residues. Authors of the study amplified TCR beta CDR3 regions from RNA transcripts. A set of HTBI primers served as the primers for a first-round RT-PCR of the TCR CDR3. TCRdb reanalysed the multiplex PCR reads using MiXCR and keeps one entry per CDR3 protein. Found here are about 420,000 distinct CDR3 sequences, approximately 14% of them singletons; the top ten hold 12% to 15%. This clonotype was counted at least ten times.

The TCR was taken from a woman aged 18-35 years with Graves' hyperthyroidism. J is TRBJ2-1 and V is TRBV6-4; 9 bases fit TRBD2. Sequenced sample: blood. Here the CDR3 reads CASSDDAGGYNEQFF. The CDR3 bases are TGTGCCAGCAGTGACGATGCGGGAGGGTACAATGAGCAGTTCTTC.